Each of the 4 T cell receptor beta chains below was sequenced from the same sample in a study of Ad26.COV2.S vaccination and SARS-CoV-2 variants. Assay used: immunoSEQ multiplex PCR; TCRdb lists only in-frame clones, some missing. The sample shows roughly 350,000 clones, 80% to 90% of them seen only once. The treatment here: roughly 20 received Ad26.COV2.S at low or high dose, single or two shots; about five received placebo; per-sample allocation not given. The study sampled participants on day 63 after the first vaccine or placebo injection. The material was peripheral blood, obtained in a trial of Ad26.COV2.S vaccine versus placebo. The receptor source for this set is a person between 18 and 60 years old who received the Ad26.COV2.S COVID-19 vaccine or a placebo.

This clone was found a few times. CDR3 amino acids: CASSARTGAIFATNEKLFF. CDR3 in DNA: TGTGCCAGCAGCGCCCGGACAGGGGCCATATTTGCAACTAATGAAAAACTGTTTTTT. This chain joins TRBV7-9 and TRBJ1-4; 9 nucleotides match TRBD1. This CDR3 is built from 19 residues. Per germline, CDR1 SEHNR and CDR2 FQNEAQ (reference sequence). Trimming removed 5 bases from V and 0 bases from J; junction bases left unmatched: 13.

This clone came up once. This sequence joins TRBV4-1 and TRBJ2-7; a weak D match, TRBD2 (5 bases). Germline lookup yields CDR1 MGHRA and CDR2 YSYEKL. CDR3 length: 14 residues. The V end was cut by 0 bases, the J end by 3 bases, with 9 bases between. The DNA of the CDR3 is TGCGCCAGCAGCCAAGAGGGGAGAGGCTACGAGCAGTACTTC. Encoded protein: CASSQEGRGYEQYF.

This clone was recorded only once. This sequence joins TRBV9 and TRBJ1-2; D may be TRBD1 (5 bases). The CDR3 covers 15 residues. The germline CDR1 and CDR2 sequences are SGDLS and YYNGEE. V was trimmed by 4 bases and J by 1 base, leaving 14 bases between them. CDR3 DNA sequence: TGTGCCAGCAGCACCCCACTCGACAGTAACTATGGCTACACCTTC. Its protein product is CASSTPLDSNYGYTF.

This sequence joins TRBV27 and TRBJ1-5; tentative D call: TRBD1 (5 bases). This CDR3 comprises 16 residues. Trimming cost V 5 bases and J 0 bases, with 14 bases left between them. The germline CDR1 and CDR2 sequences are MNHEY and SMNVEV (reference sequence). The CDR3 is CASSKTRAYSNQPQHF. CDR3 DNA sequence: TGTGCCAGCAGTAAAACCAGGGCTTATAGCAATCAGCCCCAGCATTTT.